This T cell receptor beta chain comes out of a study of blood T cell repertoires in COVID-19 (TCRdb year 2020). Context from the whole study: Collaborator samples came from the United States, Italy and Spain and covered acute and convalescent phases of COVID-19. The material from the prospective study consisted of cDNA or gDNA derived from T cells, B-cell-depleted T cells, or PBMCs. Deeply sampled blood TCRbeta repertoires from subjects exposed to, actively infected with, or recovered from COVID-19 were included in the dataset. A freely available public database, intended as a resource for researchers studying the immune response to SARS-CoV-2, is where the repertoires were released. The samples were drawn from two sources: the first 160 participants of the ongoing ImmuneRACE study, and 1,000 to 1,500 subjects contributed by 6 global collaborators. Sample metadata almost always included a de-identified subject ID, COVID-19 status, age in years and sex. HLA class I and class II types, where available, came from metadata supplied by the sample provider rather than from assay-based typing.

Study-wide findings and limitations: The amount of clinical and demographic metadata varied by source and participant and was provided uncurated.

Collaborating institutions collected whole blood in K2EDTA tubes following their own protocols. For TCRbeta analysis, collaborator samples were shipped as frozen whole blood, as isolated PBMCs, or as DNA extracted from either sample type. The germline V gene (reference sequence) yields LGHDT for CDR1 and YNNKEL for CDR2. From its cysteine to its phenylalanine, the CDR3 spans 15 amino acids. The kept DNA is CDR3 alone, 45 bases in frame from the first base. A distance of 16 bases separates the germline ends of V and J, which lose 0 bases and 7 bases respectively. The immunoSEQ Assay, a bias-controlled multiplex PCR, was used to amplify TCRbeta CDR3 regions from genomic DNA. For the original study's pipeline: Within the assay, amplification of reference gene primers was used to estimate how many nucleated cells each sample contained. Sequence reads were collapsed and filtered to measure the absolute abundance of every unique TCRbeta CDR3 rearrangement. For each sample, productive Simpson clonality was calculated as the square root of Simpson's diversity index over productive rearrangements. Entries here come from immuneACCESS through TCRdb and include only in-frame sequences with V and J called. Some clones fail to appear in such tables; in the studies checked, an unresolved V gene covers under half of the shortfall, and the cause of the remainder is unknown. The DNA gave D and trimming, while V, J and clone size come from that table. This sample lists about 98,000 clones; 70% to 90% were detected once. 4.5% of the sample is taken by the ten largest.

Notes on this clone: Its antigen remains undetermined. No much larger clone exists at a distance of one base, and base qualities are not known.

Recombination connected TRBV3-1 (or the pseudogene TRBV3-2) to TRBJ2-7, with TRBD2 as a weak D call on 7 bases. The receptor was derived from a man in his 70s with acute or convalescent COVID-19. The sample taken for sequencing was peripheral blood. In nucleotides, the sequence is TGTGCCAGCAGCCAAGACGGGGGGCCCCAGCGGGAGCAGTACTTC. It specifies CASSQDGGPQREQYF.